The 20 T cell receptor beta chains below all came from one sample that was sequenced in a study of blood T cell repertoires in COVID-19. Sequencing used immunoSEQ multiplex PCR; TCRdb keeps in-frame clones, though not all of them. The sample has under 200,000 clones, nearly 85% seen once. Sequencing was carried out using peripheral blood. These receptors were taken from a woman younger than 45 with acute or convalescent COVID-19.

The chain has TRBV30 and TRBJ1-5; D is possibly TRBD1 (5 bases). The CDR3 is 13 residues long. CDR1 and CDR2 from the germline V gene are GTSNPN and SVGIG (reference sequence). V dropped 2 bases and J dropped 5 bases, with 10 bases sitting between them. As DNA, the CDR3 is TGTGCCTGGAGTCCAGACAGTGATCAGCCCCAGCATTTT. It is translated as CAWSPDSDQPQHF.

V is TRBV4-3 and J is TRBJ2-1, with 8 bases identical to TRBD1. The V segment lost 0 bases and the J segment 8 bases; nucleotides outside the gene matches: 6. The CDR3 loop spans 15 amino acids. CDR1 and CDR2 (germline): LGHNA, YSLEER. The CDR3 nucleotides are TGCGCCAGCAGCCAAGATTTCAGGGGGCGGGATGAGCAGTTCTTC. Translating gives CASSQDFRGRDEQFF.

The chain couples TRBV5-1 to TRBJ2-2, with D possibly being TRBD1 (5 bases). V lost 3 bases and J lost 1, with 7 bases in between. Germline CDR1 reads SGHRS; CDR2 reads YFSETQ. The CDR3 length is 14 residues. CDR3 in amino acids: CASSYGQNTGELFF. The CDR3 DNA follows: TGCGCCAGCAGCTATGGACAGAACACCGGGGAGCTGTTTTTT.

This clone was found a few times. CDR3 bases: TGCAGCGTTGAGGGGGGGGGTAGCGAAGCTTTCTTT. This sequence encodes CSVEGGGSEAFF. The chain combines TRBV29-1 with TRBJ1-1; possibly TRBD1 for D (5 bases). V was trimmed by 3 bases and J by 8 bases, leaving 13 bases between them. The CDR3 is made up of 12 amino acids. CDR1 is SQVTM and CDR2 is ANQGSEA in the germline V gene.

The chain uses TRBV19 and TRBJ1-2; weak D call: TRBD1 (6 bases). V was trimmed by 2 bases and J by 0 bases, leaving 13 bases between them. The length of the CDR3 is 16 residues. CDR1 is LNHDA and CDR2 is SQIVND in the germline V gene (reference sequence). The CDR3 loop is CASSIRDIPSNYGYTF. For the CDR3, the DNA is TGTGCCAGTAGTATACGGGACATCCCCTCTAACTATGGCTACACCTTC.

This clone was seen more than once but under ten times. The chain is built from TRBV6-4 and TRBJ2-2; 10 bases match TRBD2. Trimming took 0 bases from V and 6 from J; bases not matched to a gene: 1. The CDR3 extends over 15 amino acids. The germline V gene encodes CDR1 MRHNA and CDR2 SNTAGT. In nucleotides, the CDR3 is TGTGCCAGCAGTGACTCGAGCGGGGGGGCCGGGGAGCTGTTTTTT. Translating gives CASSDSSGGAGELFF.

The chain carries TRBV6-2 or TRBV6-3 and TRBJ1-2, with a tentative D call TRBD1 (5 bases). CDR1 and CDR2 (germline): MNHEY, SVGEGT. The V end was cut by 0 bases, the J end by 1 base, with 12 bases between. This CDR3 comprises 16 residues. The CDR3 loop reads CASSYSNRRNNYGYTF. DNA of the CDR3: TGTGCCAGCAGTTACTCGAACAGGCGAAATAACTATGGCTACACCTTC.

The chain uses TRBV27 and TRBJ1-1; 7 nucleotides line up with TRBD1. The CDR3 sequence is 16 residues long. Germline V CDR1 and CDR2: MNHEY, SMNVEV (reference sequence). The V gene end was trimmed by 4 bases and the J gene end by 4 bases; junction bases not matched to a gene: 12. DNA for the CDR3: TGTGCCAGCAGTTACCAGGTGACAGGGCGGGCCACTGAAGCTTTCTTT. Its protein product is CASSYQVTGRATEAFF.

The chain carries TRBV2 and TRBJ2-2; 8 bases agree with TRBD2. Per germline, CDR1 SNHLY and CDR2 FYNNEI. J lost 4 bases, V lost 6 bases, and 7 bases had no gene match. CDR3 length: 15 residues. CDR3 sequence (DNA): TGTGCCAGCAGGGGGTCAGCGGGAGCCACCGGGGAGCTGTTTTTT. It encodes CASRGSAGATGELFF.

DNA of the CDR3: TGTGCCAGCAGTTCCAAAGACAGGGGGCAATGGGAGAATTCACCCCTCCACTTT. Translated, it gives CASSSKDRGQWENSPLHF. The chain combines TRBV27 with TRBJ1-6; 10 bases are a match to TRBD1. V lost 4 bases to trimming and J lost 7 bases; unmatched junction nucleotides: 13. In germline, CDR1 is MNHEY, CDR2 SMNVEV (reference sequence). This CDR3 is built from 18 residues.

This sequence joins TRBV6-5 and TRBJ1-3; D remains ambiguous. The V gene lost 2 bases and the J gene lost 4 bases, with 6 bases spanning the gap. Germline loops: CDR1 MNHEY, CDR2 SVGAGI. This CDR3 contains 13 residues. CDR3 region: CASSYTRGNTIYF. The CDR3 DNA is TGTGCCAGCAGTTACACTCGAGGAAACACCATATATTTT.

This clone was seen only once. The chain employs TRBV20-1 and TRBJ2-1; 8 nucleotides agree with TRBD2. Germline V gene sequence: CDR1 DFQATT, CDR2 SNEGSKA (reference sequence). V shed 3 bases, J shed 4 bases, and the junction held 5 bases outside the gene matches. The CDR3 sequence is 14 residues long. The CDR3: CSASMVAGYNEQFF. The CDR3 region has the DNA TGCAGTGCTAGTATGGTAGCGGGATACAATGAGCAGTTCTTC.

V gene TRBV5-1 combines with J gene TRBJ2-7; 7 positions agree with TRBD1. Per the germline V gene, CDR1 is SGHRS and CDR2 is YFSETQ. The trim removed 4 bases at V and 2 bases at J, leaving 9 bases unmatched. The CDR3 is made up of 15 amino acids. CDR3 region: CASSLERGPTYEQYF. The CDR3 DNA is TGCGCCAGCAGCCTCGAGAGGGGGCCCACCTACGAGCAGTACTTC.

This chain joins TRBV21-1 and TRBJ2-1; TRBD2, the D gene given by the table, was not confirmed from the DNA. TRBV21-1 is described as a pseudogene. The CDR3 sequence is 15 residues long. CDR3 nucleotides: TGTGCCAGCAGCAAAACTCCCGAATTCTACAATGAGCAGTTCTTC. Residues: CASSKTPEFYNEQFF.

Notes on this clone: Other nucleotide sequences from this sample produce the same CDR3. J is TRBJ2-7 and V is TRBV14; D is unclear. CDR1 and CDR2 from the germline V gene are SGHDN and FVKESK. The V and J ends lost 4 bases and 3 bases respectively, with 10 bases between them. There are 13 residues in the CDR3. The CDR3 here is CASSRDLLYEQYF. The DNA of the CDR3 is TGTGCCAGCAGCCGTGACTTGCTCTACGAGCAGTACTTC.

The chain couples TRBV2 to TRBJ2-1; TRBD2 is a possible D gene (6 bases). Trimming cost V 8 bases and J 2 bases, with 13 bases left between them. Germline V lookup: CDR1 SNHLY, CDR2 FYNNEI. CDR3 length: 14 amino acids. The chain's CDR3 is CASEEGSAYNEQFF. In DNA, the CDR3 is TGTGCCAGCGAGGAGGGGAGTGCCTACAATGAGCAGTTCTTC.

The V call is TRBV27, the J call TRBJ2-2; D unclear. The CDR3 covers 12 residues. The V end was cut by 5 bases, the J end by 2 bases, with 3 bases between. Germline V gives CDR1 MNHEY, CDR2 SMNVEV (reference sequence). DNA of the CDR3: TGTGCCAGCAGTCCAAACACCGGGGAGCTGTTTTTT. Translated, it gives CASSPNTGELFF.

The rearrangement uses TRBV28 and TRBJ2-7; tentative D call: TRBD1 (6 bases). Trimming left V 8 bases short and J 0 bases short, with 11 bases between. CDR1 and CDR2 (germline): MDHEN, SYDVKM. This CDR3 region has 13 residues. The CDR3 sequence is CASAIQGSYEQYF. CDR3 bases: TGTGCCAGCGCAATACAGGGCTCCTACGAGCAGTACTTC. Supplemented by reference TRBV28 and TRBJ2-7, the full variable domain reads DVKVTQSSRYLVKRTGEKVFLECVQDMDHENMFWYRQDPGLGLRLIYFSYDVKMKEKGDIPEGYSVSREKKERFSLILESASTNQTSMYLCASAIQGSYEQYFGPGTRLTVT.

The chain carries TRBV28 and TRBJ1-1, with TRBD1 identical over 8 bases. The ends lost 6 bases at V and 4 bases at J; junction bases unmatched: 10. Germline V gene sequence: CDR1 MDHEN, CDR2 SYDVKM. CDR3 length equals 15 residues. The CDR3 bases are TGTGCCAGCAGAACAAGACAGGGGTGGGTCACTGAAGCTTTCTTT. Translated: CASRTRQGWVTEAFF.

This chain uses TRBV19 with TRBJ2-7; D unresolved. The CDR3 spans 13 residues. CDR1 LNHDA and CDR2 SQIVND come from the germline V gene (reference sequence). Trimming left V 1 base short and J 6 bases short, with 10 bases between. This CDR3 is CASSIVPSGEQYF. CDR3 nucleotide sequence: TGTGCCAGTAGTATAGTCCCATCGGGCGAGCAGTACTTC.